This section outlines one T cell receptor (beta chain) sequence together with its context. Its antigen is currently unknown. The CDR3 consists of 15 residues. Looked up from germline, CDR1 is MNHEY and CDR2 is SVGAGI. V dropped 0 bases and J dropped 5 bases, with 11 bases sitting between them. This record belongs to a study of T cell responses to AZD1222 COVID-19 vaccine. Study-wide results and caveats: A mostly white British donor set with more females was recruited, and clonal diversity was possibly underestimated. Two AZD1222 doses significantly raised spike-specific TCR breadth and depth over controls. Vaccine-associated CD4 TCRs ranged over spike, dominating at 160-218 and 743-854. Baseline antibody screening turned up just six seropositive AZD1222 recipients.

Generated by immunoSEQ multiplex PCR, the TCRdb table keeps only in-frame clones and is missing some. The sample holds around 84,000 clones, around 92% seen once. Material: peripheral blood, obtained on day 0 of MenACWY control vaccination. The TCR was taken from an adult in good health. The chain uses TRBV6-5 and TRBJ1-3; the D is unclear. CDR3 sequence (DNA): TGTGCCAGCAGTTACTCTTCCAGGACGAGAAACACCATATATTTT. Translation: CASSYSSRTRNTIYF.